This T cell receptor beta chain is drawn from a study of identifying expanded T cells in peripheral blood. General study findings and limits: Approximately two-week clone count variance significantly increased as total template count grew. Technical replicates showed about 1.2 changed clones; two weeks roughly 18; four weeks 19.

Here immunoSEQ multiplex PCR was the method, and the copy in TCRdb shows in-frame clones only, minus some. This table holds approximately 50,000 clones, approximately 86% found once. Only a few counts were recorded for this clone. Its matching antigen is unknown. No infections or other immune events were documented during collection. The germline gives CDR1 LNHDA, CDR2 SQIVND (reference sequence). The CDR3 length is 13 residues. V lost 7 bases to trimming and J lost 4 bases, with 13 bases between them. The specimen sequenced was blood. This TCR came from a person aged 18 to 70 in good health. The chain joins TRBV19 to TRBJ1-2; maybe TRBD1 (5 bases). Here the CDR3 reads CASTTGVGYGYTF. DNA of the CDR3: TGTGCCAGTACAACGGGGGTCGGCTATGGCTACACCTTC.